This record looks at one T cell receptor beta chain sequence and its context. This specimen belongs to a study of CD8 T cells in Susac syndrome. The CDR3 has 12 amino acids. Deletions cut 4 bases from V and 2 bases from J, with 5 bases between. Looked up from germline, CDR1 is ENHRY and CDR2 is SYGVKD. Random hexamers were used to reverse transcribe an amount of roughly 0.45 to 1 ug RNA. MiXCR was run by TCRdb on the immunoSEQ multiplex PCR reads, yielding one entry per CDR3 protein. The sample carries 250,000 to 350,000 distinct CDR3 sequences, about 92% recorded once. The V and J genes are TRBV10-3 and TRBJ2-5; D is unclear. The TCR originated in a human donor with multiple sclerosis. The sequencing sample was made of CD4+ T cells from PBMCs. The CDR3, as DNA: TGTGCCATCAGTGTGGCGCAAGAGACCCAGTACTTC. It translates to CAISVAQETQYF.